The following is a TCR beta chain sequence with its context. The CDR3 loop spans 12 amino acids. Germline-derived CDR1 and CDR2 are SEHNR and FQNEAQ (reference sequence). The V gene lost 3 bases and the J gene lost 8 bases, with 8 bases spanning the gap. The repertoire was sequenced with immunoSEQ multiplex PCR; TCRdb's copy has only in-frame clones and lacks some. The sample shows tens of thousands of clones, more than 80% of them seen only once. This entry belongs to a study of Tregs in tolerant kidney transplant recipients. This sequence originates from a human donor in good health. J is TRBJ2-1 and V is TRBV7-9; no definite D call. The sequenced sample consisted of CD8+ T cells from blood. CDR3 in amino acids: CASSFRVYEQFF. The CDR3, as DNA: TGTGCCAGCAGCTTCCGTGTTTATGAGCAGTTCTTC.